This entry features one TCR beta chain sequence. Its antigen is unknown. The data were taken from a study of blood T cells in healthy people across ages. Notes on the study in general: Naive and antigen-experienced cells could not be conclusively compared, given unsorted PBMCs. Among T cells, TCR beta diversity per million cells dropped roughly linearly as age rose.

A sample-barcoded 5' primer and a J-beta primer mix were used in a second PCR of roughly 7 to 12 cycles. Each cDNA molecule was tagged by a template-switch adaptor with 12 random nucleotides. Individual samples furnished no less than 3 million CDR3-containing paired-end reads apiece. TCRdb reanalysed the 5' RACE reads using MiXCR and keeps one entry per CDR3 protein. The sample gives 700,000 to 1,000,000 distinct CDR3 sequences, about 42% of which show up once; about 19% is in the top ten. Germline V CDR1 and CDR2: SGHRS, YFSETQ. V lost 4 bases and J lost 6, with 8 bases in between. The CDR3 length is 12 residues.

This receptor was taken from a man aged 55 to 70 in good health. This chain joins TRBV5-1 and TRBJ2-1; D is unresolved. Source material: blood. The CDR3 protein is CASSQMTNEQFF. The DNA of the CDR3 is TGCGCCAGCAGCCAGATGACCAATGAGCAGTTCTTC.